A few counts support the clone carrying this TCR beta chain. Its antigen remains unidentified. Germline trimming cut 3 bases from V and 3 bases from J; bases unmatched to any gene: 5. The CDR3 sequence is 13 residues long. CDR1 and CDR2 from the germline V gene are DFQATT and SNEGSKA (reference sequence). The sample belongs to a study of T-cell reconstitution after alpha-beta-depleted transplantation in children. Notes on the study in general: Reported findings indicate that, about two months after transplant, alpha-beta T cells came from several hundred expanded clones, which were derived from non-depleted graft cells.

Unique molecular identifiers were incorporated during preparation of the TCRbeta library. TCRdb independently ran MiXCR on the PCR reads; one entry per CDR3 protein. The sample records fewer than 500,000 distinct CDR3 sequences, approximately 41% being singletons. This specimen was PBMCs, taken before TCRalphabeta/CD19-depleted stem cell transplant. The receptor's source is a girl under 10 years old with aplastic anemia, due to receive a stem cell transplant. The chain employs TRBV20-1 and TRBJ2-7, with 7 nucleotides matching TRBD1. The CDR3 here is CSARGTAGYEQYF. The CDR3, as DNA: TGCAGTGCTAGGGGGACAGCTGGCTACGAGCAGTACTTC.